The clone carrying this T cell receptor beta chain was seen more than once but under ten times. Its antigen is not known. This entry comes from a study of STAT3 mutations in large granular lymphocyte leukemia. CDR3 size: 14 residues. CDR1 KGHSH and CDR2 LQKENI come from the germline V gene. V dropped 1 base and J dropped 5 bases, with 11 bases sitting between them. Study-wide points: In T-cell large granular lymphocyte leukemia, about half of patients showed multiple immunodominant subclonotypes.

The method was immunoSEQ multiplex PCR; TCRdb's version includes in-frame clones alone and lacks a portion of them. Of more than 10,000 clones listed, approximately 85% were seen once; the top ten hold about nine tenths. The specimen sequenced was peripheral blood mononuclear cells. The sequence derives from a man older than 75 with T-cell large granular lymphocyte leukemia. Some clones in this sample may be carry-over from other donors' samples. The chain uses TRBV18 and TRBJ1-1, with D hard to call. The CDR3 protein is CASSPREGETEAFF. The DNA of the CDR3 is TGTGCCAGCTCACCACGGGAGGGTGAGACTGAAGCTTTCTTT.